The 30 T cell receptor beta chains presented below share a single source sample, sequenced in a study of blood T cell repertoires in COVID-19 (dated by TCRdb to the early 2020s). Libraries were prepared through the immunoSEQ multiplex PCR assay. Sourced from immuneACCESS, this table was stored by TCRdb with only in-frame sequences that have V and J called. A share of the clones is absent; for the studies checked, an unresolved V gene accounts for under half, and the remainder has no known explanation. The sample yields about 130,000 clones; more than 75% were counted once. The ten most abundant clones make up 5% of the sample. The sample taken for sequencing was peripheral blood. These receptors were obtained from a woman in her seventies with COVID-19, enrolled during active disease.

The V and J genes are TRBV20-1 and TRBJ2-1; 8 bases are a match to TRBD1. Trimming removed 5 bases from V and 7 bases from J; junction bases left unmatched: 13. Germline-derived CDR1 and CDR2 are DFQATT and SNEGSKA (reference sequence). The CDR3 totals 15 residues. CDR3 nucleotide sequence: TGCAGTGCTGGTGGGGACAGGAAAAATACGAATGAGCAGTTCTTC. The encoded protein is CSAGGDRKNTNEQFF.

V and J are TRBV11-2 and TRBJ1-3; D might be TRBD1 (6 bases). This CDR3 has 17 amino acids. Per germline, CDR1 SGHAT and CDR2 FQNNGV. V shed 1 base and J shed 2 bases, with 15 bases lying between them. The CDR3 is CASSLAPQGIPGNTIYF. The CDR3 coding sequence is TGTGCCAGCAGCTTAGCACCCCAGGGGATCCCTGGAAACACCATATATTTT.

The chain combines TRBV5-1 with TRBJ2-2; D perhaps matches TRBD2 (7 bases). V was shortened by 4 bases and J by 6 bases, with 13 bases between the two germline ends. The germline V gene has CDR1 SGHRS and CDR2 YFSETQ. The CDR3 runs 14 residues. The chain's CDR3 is CASSSPGGPGELFF. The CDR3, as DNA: TGCGCCAGCAGCAGCCCCGGGGGGCCCGGGGAGCTGTTTTTT.

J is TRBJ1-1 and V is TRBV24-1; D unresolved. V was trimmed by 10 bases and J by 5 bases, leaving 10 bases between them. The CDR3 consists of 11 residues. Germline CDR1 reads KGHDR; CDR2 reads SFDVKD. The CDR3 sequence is CATRMQTEAFF. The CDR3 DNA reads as TGTGCCACGAGGATGCAGACTGAAGCTTTCTTT.

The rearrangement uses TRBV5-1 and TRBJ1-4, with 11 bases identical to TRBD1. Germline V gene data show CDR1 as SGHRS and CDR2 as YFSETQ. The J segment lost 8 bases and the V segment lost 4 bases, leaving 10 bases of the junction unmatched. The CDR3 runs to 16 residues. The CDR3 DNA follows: TGCGCCAGCAGCCCCCTAGGACAGGGGGCAGGAGAAAAACTGTTTTTT. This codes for CASSPLGQGAGEKLFF.

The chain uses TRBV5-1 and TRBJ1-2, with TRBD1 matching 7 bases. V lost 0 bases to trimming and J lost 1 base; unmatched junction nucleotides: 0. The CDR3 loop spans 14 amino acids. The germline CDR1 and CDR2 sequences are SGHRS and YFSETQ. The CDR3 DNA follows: TGCGCCAGCAGCTTGGACAGGGGTAACTATGGCTACACCTTC. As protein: CASSLDRGNYGYTF.

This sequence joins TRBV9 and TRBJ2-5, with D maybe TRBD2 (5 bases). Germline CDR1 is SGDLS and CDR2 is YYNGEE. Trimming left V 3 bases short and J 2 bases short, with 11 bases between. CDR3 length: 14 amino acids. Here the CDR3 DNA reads TGTGCCAGCAGCGCTCGGGGTATTCAAGAGACCCAGTACTTC. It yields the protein CASSARGIQETQYF.

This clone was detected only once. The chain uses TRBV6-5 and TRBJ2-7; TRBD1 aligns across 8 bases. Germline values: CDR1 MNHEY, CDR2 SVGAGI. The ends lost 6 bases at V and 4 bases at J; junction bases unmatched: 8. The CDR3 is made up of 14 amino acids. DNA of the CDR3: TGTGCCAGCAGCCCCGGGACAGGCCGTTACGAGCAGTACTTC. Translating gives CASSPGTGRYEQYF.

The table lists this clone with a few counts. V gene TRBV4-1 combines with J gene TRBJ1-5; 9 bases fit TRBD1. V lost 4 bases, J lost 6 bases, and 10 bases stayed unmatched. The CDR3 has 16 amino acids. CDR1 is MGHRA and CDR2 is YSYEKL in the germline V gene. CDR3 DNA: TGCGCCAGCAGCCGTCAGACAGGGGGAGCGATTCAGCCCCAGCATTTT. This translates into CASSRQTGGAIQPQHF.

The CDR3 region has the DNA TGCGCCAGCAGCTTGGAGGGGGCGCAAGATACGCAGTATTTT. Amino acid sequence: CASSLEGAQDTQYF. The chain employs TRBV5-1 and TRBJ2-3; 7 bases fit TRBD1. Germline V gene lookup returns CDR1 SGHRS and CDR2 YFSETQ. The V segment lost 0 bases and the J segment 5 bases; nucleotides outside the gene matches: 3. The CDR3 runs to 14 residues. The variable domain in full, completed from reference TRBV5-1 and TRBJ2-3, reads KAGVTQTPRYLIKTRGQQVTLSCSPISGHRSVSWYQQTPGQGLQFLFEYFSETQRNKGNFPGRFSGRQFSNSRSEMNVSTLELGDSALYLCASSLEGAQDTQYFGPGTRLTVL.

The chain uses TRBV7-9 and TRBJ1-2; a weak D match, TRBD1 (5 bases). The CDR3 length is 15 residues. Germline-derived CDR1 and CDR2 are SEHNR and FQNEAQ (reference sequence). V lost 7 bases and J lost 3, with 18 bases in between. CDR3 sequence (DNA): TGTGCCAGCACCCCCGGTGACGGGGGTTACTATGGCTACACCTTC. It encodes CASTPGDGGYYGYTF.

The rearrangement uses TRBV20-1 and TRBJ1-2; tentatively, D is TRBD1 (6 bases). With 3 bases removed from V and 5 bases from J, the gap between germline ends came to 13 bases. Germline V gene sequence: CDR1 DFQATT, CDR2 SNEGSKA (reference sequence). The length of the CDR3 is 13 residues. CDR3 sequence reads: CSASLQGLYGYTF. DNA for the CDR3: TGCAGTGCTAGTTTACAGGGATTATATGGCTACACCTTC.

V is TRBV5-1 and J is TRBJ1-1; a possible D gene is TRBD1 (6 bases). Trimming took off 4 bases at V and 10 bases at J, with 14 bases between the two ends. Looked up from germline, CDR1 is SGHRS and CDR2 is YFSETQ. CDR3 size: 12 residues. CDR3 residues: CASSQLGGRAFF. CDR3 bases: TGCGCCAGCAGCCAGTTAGGGGGAAGAGCTTTCTTT.

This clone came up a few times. This CDR3 reads CASSVGRGFTDTQYF. For the CDR3, the DNA is TGTGCCAGCAGCGTAGGGCGGGGCTTCACAGATACGCAGTATTTT. The chain uses TRBV9 and TRBJ2-3; possibly TRBD2 for D (6 bases). Germline V lookup: CDR1 SGDLS, CDR2 YYNGEE. The CDR3 covers 15 residues. V was trimmed by 0 bases and J by 2 bases, leaving 10 bases between them.

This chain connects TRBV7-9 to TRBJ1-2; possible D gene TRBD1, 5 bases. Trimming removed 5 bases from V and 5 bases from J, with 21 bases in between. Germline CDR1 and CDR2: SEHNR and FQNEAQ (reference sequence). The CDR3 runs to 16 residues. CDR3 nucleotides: TGTGCCAGCAGCACATTACCGGGAGGCTGGGGGTATGGCTACACCTTC. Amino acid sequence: CASSTLPGGWGYGYTF.

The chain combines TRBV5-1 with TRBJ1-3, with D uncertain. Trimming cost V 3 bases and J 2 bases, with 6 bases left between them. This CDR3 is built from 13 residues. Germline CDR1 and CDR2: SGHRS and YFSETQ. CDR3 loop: CASSSAAGNTIYF. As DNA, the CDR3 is TGCGCCAGCAGCTCCGCGGCTGGAAACACCATATATTTT.

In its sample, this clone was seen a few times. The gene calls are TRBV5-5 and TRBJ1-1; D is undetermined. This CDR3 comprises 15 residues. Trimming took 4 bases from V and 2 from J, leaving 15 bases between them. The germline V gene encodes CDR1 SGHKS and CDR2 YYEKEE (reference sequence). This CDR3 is CASSPRRDQNTEAFF. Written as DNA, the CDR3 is TGTGCCAGCAGCCCTCGGAGAGACCAAAACACTGAAGCTTTCTTT.

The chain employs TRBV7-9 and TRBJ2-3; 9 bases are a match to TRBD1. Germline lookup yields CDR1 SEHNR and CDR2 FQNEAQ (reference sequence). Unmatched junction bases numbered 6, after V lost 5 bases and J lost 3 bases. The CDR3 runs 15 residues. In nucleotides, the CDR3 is TGTGCCAGCAGCCGTGGGGACAGGGAGACAGATACGCAGTATTTT. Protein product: CASSRGDRETDTQYF.

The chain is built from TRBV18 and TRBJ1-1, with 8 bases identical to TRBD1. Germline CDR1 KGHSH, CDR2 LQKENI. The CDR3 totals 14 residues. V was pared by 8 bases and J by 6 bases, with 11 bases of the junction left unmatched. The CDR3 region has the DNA TGTGCCAGCGCGACCTCCGGGACAGGCGCTGAAGCTTTCTTT. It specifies CASATSGTGAEAFF. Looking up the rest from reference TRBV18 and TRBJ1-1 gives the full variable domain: NAGVMQNPRHLVRRRGQEARLRCSPMKGHSHVYWYRQLPEEGLKFMVYLQKENIIDESGMPKERFSAEFPKEGPSILRIQQVVRGDSAAYFCASATSGTGAEAFFGQGTRLTVV.

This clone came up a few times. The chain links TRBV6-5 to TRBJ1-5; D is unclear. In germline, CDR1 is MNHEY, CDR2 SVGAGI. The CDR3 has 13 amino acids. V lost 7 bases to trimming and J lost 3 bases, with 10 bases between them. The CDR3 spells CASTLQLNQPQHF. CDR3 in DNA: TGTGCCAGCACCTTACAGCTCAATCAGCCCCAGCATTTT.

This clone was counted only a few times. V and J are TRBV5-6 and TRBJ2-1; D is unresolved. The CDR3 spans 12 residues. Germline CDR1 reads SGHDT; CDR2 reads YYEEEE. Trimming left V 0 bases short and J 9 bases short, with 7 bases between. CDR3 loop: CASSLDFTEQFF. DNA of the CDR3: TGTGCCAGCAGCTTGGACTTTACTGAGCAGTTCTTC.

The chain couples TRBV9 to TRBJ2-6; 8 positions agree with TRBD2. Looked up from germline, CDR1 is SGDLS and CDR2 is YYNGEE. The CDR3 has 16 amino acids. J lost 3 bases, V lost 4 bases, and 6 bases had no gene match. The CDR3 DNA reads TGTGCCAGCAGCCCCGGGGGGGCGGGTGGGGCCAACGTCCTGACTTTC. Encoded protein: CASSPGGAGGANVLTF.

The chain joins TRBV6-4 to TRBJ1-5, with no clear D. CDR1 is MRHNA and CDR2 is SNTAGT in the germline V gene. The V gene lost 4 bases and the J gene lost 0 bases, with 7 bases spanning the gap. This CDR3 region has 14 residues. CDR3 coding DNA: TGTGCCAGCAGTGCGGAGTATAGCAATCAGCCCCAGCATTTT. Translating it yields CASSAEYSNQPQHF.

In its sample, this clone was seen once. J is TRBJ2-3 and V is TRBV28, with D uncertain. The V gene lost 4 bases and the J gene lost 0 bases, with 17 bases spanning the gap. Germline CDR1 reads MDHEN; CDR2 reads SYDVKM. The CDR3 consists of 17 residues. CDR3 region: CASSSRRRSLSTDTQYF. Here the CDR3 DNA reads TGTGCCAGCAGTTCCCGCCGACGGAGCCTTAGCACAGATACGCAGTATTTT.

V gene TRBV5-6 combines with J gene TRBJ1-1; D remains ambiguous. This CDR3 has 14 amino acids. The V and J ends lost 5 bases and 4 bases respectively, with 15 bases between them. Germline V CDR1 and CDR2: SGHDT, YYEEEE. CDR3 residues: CASSLFQRGTEAFF. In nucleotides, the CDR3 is TGTGCCAGCAGTCTTTTCCAGCGGGGCACTGAAGCTTTCTTT.

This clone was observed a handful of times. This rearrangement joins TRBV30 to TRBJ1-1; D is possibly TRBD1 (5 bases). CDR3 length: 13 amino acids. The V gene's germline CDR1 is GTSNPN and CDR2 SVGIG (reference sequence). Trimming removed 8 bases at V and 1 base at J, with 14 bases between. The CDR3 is CAGEAGRNTEAFF. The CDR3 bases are TGTGCCGGGGAGGCGGGACGGAACACTGAAGCTTTCTTT.

The CDR3 bases are TGTGCTAGGGCTAGGGGAAGTGAGCAGTTCTTC. This sequence encodes CARARGSEQFF. The chain recombines TRBV30 with TRBJ2-1; D is perhaps TRBD1 (5 bases). CDR1 is GTSNPN and CDR2 is SVGIG in the germline V gene (reference sequence). This CDR3 region has 11 residues.

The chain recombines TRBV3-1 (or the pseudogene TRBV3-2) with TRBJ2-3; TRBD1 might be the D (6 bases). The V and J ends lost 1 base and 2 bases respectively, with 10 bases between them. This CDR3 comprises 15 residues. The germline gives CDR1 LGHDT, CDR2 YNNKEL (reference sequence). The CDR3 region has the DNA TGTGCCAGCAGCCAAGTGACAGGATTCACAGATACGCAGTATTTT. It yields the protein CASSQVTGFTDTQYF.

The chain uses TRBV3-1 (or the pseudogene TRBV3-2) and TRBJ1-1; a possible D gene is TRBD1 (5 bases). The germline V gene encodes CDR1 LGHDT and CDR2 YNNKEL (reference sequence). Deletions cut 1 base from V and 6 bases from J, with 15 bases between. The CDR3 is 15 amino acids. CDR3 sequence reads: CASSQGTRSGAEAFF. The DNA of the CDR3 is TGTGCCAGCAGCCAAGGGACACGTTCGGGGGCTGAAGCTTTCTTT.

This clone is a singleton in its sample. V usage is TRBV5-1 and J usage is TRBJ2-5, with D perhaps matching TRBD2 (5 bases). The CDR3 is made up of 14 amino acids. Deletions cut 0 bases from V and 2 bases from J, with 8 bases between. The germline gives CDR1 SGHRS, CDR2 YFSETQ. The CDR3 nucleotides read TGCGCCAGCAGCTTGGCCACGGGGCAAGAGACCCAGTACTTC. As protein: CASSLATGQETQYF.